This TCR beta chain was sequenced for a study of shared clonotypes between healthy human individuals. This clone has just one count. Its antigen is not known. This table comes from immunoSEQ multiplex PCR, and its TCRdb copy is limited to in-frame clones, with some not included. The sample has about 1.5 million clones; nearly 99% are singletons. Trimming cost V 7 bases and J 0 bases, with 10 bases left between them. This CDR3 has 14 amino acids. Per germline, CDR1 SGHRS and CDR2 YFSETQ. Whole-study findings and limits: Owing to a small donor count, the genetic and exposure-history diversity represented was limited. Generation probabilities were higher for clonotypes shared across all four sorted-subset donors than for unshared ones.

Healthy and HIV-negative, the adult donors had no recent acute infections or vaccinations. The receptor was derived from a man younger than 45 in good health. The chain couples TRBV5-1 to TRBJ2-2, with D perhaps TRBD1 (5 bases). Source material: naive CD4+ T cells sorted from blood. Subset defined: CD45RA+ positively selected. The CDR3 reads CASHGQTNTGELFF. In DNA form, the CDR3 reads TGCGCCAGCCATGGACAAACGAACACCGGGGAGCTGTTTTTT.